This record concerns one T cell receptor beta chain sequence. This sample is part of a study of blood T cell repertoires in COVID-19. Participants spanned ages about 18 to 90 years and resided in about two dozen US areas. Participant-reported clinical history was the basis for cohort assignment. Before being deemed recovered, Cohort 3 donors had two negative PCRs, clearance, or symptom resolution. Repertoires were generated with immunoSEQ multiplex PCR, while TCRdb's copy carries only in-frame clones and drops some. The repertoire holds 290,000 or so clones, with more than 80% as singletons. Germline V gives CDR1 MNHEY, CDR2 SMNVEV (reference sequence). V was shortened by 5 bases and J by 7 bases, with 23 bases between the two germline ends. The CDR3 contains 16 residues.

V and J are TRBV27 and TRBJ1-1; no reliable D call. The specimen was PBMCs or T cells enriched from blood (not recorded which). This sequence originates from a woman between 25 and 40 years old who had recovered from COVID-19. The CDR3: CASSPDPVGNGNEAFF. The CDR3 bases are TGTGCCAGCAGTCCCGACCCTGTGGGGAACGGGAATGAAGCTTTCTTT.